This entry lists 18 T cell receptor beta chains sequenced from one sample in a study of metastatic and nonmetastatic thyroid tumors. None of the patients had undergone any treatment ahead of thyroid surgery. TCRdb called clones again from the PCR reads with MiXCR. The data show about 24,000 clones, with roughly 21% seen just once and under 15% held by the top ten. The source material was blood. The receptors stem from a male donor with papillary thyroid cancer or a benign thyroid nodule (not recorded which). Some clones in this sample may be carry-over from other donors' samples.

In its sample, this clone ranks as medium-sized. The chain is built from TRBV13 and TRBJ1-6, with 11 bases matching TRBD1. Germline CDR1 reads PRHDT; CDR2 reads FYEKMQ (reference sequence). J gave up 10 bases and V 5 bases, and 13 bases lay outside the gene matches. This CDR3 is 17 amino acids long. Here the CDR3 DNA reads TGTGCCAGCAGCCAAGTCCCCGTCGGGACAGGGGGATCACCCCTCCACTTT. It yields the protein CASSQVPVGTGGSPLHF.

This clone appeared many times. The rearrangement links TRBV7-2 to TRBJ2-5; D gene ambiguous. V was trimmed by 6 bases and J by 5 bases, leaving 10 bases between them. CDR3 length: 12 residues. Looked up from germline, CDR1 is SGHTA and CDR2 is FQGNSA. The CDR3, as DNA: TGTGCCAGCAGGCAAGACGGGGAGACCCAGTACTTC. Protein sequence: CASRQDGETQYF.

The V and J genes are TRBV7-3 and TRBJ2-2, with 8 bases that match TRBD1. Trimming took 5 bases from V and 4 from J; bases not matched to a gene: 6. The CDR3 has 15 amino acids. Germline CDR1 is SGHTA and CDR2 is FQGTGA. The CDR3 here is CASSQTGGGTGELFF. The CDR3 region has the DNA TGTGCCAGCAGCCAAACAGGGGGTGGCACCGGGGAGCTGTTTTTT.

This clone has at least ten counts. The chain is built from TRBV19 and TRBJ2-7; 7 bases are shared with TRBD2. The junction had 6 bases not matched to a gene; V was cut back by 4 bases and J by 6 bases. This CDR3 is 13 amino acids long. Germline V lookup: CDR1 LNHDA, CDR2 SQIVND (reference sequence). The CDR3, as DNA: TGTGCCAGTAGTAAAGCGGGGATGGGCGAGCAGTACTTC. This translates into CASSKAGMGEQYF.

This clone has just a few counts. This chain joins TRBV20-1 and TRBJ2-1, with 13 bases identical to TRBD2. The length of the CDR3 is 16 residues. The junction had 5 bases not matched to a gene; V was cut back by 0 bases and J by 6 bases. Looked up from germline, CDR1 is DFQATT and CDR2 is SNEGSKA (reference sequence). CDR3 amino acids: CSARETSGRWVNEQFF. In DNA, the CDR3 is TGCAGTGCTAGAGAGACTAGCGGGAGGTGGGTCAATGAGCAGTTCTTC.

V and J are TRBV11-2 and TRBJ2-7, with 10 nucleotides matching TRBD1. V was clipped by 0 bases and J by 5 bases; unmatched bases: 10. The CDR3 consists of 17 residues. Germline loops: CDR1 SGHAT, CDR2 FQNNGV. DNA of the CDR3: TGTGCCAGCAGCTTAGAGGGTTATGGGACAGGGGTCCACGAGCAGTACTTC. Encoded protein: CASSLEGYGTGVHEQYF.

This chain connects TRBV5-1 to TRBJ2-1; D may be TRBD1 (5 bases). The CDR3 sequence is 12 residues long. The V gene lost 6 bases and the J gene lost 10 bases, with 14 bases spanning the gap. CDR1 SGHRS and CDR2 YFSETQ come from the germline V gene. The CDR3 loop is CASIFREYEQFF. The CDR3 DNA is TGCGCCAGCATCTTCAGGGAATACGAGCAGTTCTTC.

The chain is built from TRBV20-1 and TRBJ2-1; D is ambiguous. The CDR3 loop spans 13 amino acids. Germline CDR1 and CDR2: DFQATT and SNEGSKA (reference sequence). Trimming cost V 1 base and J 3 bases, with 7 bases left between them. Here the CDR3 reads CSARGPVYNEQFF. CDR3 coding DNA: TGCAGTGCTAGAGGGCCAGTCTACAATGAGCAGTTCTTC.

V gene TRBV7-3 combines with J gene TRBJ2-1, with TRBD2 matching 9 bases. The CDR3 length is 17 residues. Germline V gene sequence: CDR1 SGHTA, CDR2 FQGTGA. J gave up 0 bases and V 1 base, and 4 bases lay outside the gene matches. The CDR3, as DNA: TGTGCCAGCAGCTTAATGACTAGCGGAGGCTCCTACAATGAGCAGTTCTTC. It translates to CASSLMTSGGSYNEQFF.

J is TRBJ1-2 and V is TRBV30; no clear D. The germline gives CDR1 GTSNPN, CDR2 SVGIG (reference sequence). V was trimmed by 8 bases and J by 2 bases, leaving 9 bases between them. This CDR3 region has 11 residues. CDR3 sequence: CARRGNYGYTF. As DNA, the CDR3 is TGTGCCCGCCGTGGGAACTATGGCTACACCTTC.

This clone came up many times. The CDR3 DNA reads as TGTGCCAGCAGCGTGACAGTTAGCACAGATACGCAGTATTTT. Encoded protein: CASSVTVSTDTQYF. The chain couples TRBV9 to TRBJ2-3, with a weak D call TRBD1 (5 bases). Trimming took off 2 bases at V and 0 bases at J, with 7 bases between the two ends. The CDR3 sequence is 14 residues long. CDR1 SGDLS and CDR2 YYNGEE come from the germline V gene.

This clone showed up just a few times. The chain links TRBV6-1 to TRBJ2-7; 8 bases align to TRBD1. The CDR3 has 18 amino acids. With V trimmed by 2 bases and J by 5 bases, 17 bases remained unmatched. CDR1 is MNHNS, CDR2 SASEGT, per germline. In nucleotides, the CDR3 is TGTGCCAGCAGTGAATTGGGTGGGACAGGCGGCGGTAGAAACGAGCAGTACTTC. Residues: CASSELGGTGGGRNEQYF.

This chain links TRBV11-3 with TRBJ2-1; 9 bases line up with TRBD2. The junction had 4 bases not matched to a gene; V was cut back by 3 bases and J by 7 bases. Germline CDR1 and CDR2: SGHNT and YENEEA. CDR3 size: 14 residues. CDR3 sequence reads: CASSFNSGGNEQFF. In DNA, the CDR3 is TGTGCCAGCAGCTTTAATAGCGGGGGAAATGAGCAGTTCTTC.

This clone has more than one count but fewer than ten. This chain connects TRBV12-3 or TRBV12-4 to TRBJ2-2; 14 bases fit TRBD2. Trimming cost V 6 bases and J 6 bases; bases outside gene matches: 6. There are 16 residues in the CDR3. CDR3 coding DNA: TGTGCCAGCAGATCCGGGACTAGCGGGAGTGCCGGGGAGCTGTTTTTT. Its protein product is CASRSGTSGSAGELFF.

In the case of this clone: One end of the junction does not line up with germline, which may come from a read error. The CDR3 region is CASSPIYNEHFF. The CDR3 coding sequence is TGTGCCAGCAGTCCTATTTACAATGAGCATTTCTTC. The rearrangement uses TRBV6-1 and TRBJ2-1; D is undetermined. This CDR3 spans 12 amino acids. Germline V gene lookup returns CDR1 MNHNS and CDR2 SASEGT.

This clone was observed many times. V gene TRBV6-2 or TRBV6-3 combines with J gene TRBJ2-3; 7 bases align to TRBD2. The germline V gene encodes CDR1 MNHEY and CDR2 SVGEGT. There are 15 residues in the CDR3. Trimming removed 6 bases from V and 5 bases from J; junction bases left unmatched: 11. The CDR3 here is CASRLYWASGDTQYF. The CDR3 DNA is TGTGCCAGCAGACTTTATTGGGCTAGCGGAGATACGCAGTATTTT.

This clone rates as medium-sized. Within the sample, other DNA sequences also encode this same CDR3. The chain employs TRBV4-1 and TRBJ1-4; the D is unclear. V lost 4 bases to trimming and J lost 0 bases, with 12 bases between them. CDR1 and CDR2 from the germline V gene are MGHRA and YSYEKL. The CDR3 has 16 residues. The CDR3 loop reads CASSRWASATNEKLFF. The CDR3 DNA is TGCGCCAGCAGCCGATGGGCCTCCGCAACTAATGAAAAACTGTTTTTT.

This clone was seen a handful of times. The CDR3 DNA reads TGTGCCAGCAGCTTAGAACAGGGGAGCTCCTACAATGAGCAGTTCTTC. As protein: CASSLEQGSSYNEQFF. The chain is built from TRBV7-8 and TRBJ2-1, with 7 bases identical to TRBD1. CDR1 and CDR2 (germline): SGHVS, FQNEAQ. The trim removed 1 base at V and 0 bases at J, leaving 3 bases unmatched. The CDR3 is 16 residues long.